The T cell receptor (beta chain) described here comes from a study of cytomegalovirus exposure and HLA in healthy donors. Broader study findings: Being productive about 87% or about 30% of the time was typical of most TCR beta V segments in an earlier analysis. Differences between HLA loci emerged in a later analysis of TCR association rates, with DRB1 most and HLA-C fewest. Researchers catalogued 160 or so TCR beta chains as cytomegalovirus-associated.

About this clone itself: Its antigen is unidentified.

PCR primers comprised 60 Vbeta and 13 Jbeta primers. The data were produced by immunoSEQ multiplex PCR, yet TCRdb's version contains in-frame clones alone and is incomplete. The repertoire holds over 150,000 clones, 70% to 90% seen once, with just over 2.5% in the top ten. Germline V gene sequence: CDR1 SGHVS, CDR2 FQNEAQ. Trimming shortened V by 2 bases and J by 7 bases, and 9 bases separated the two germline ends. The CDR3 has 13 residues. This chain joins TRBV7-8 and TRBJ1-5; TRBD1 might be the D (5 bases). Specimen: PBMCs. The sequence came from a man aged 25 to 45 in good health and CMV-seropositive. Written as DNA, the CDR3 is TGTGCCAGCAGCTTACAGGGTGGGCAGCCCCAGCATTTT. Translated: CASSLQGGQPQHF. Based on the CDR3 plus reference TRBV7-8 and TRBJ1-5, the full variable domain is GAGVSQSPRYKVAKRGQDVALRCDPISGHVSLFWYQQALGQGPEFLTYFQNEAQLDKSGLPSDRFFAERPEGSVSTLKIQRTQQEDSAVYLCASSLQGGQPQHFGDGTRLSIL.